This T cell receptor beta chain emerged from a study of CD8 T cells in ankylosing spondylitis. Notes on the study in general: In ankylosing spondylitis blood, a motif of eight highly homologous TCR beta variants appeared characteristic.

Notes on this clonotype: Its target is not known.

The CDR3 is 14 amino acids. V was trimmed by 6 bases and J by 6 bases, leaving 18 bases between them. Germline CDR1 is KGHSH and CDR2 is LQKENI. TCRdb passed the 5' RACE reads through MiXCR, listing each CDR3 protein once. Of around 770,000 distinct CDR3 sequences listed, 12% were seen once; the top ten hold 0.51%. Sequenced sample: blood, either unsorted or a sorted T cell fraction (not recorded which). The source is a male donor with ankylosing spondylitis. V is TRBV18 and J is TRBJ2-7; perhaps TRBD1 as D (6 bases). The chain's CDR3 is CASSRRTADGEQYF. CDR3 sequence (DNA): TGTGCCAGCTCTCGCCGGACAGCAGATGGCGAGCAGTACTTC.